Following are 30 T cell receptor beta chains from one sample sequenced in a study of cytomegalovirus exposure and HLA in healthy donors. Researchers ran the PCR with 60 Vbeta and 13 Jbeta primers. TCRdb's table, derived via immunoSEQ multiplex PCR, lists solely in-frame clones and lacks some. The table shows about 150,000 clones, with roughly 80% occurring only once. The sample taken for sequencing was PBMCs. The source is a man aged 25 to 40 in good health and CMV-seropositive.

This chain connects TRBV2 to TRBJ1-1; TRBD1 agrees at 8 bases. Trimming cost V 6 bases and J 7 bases; bases outside gene matches: 7. The CDR3 is 13 amino acids. Germline lookup yields CDR1 SNHLY and CDR2 FYNNEI. CDR3 region: CASSADRGFEAFF. DNA of the CDR3: TGTGCCAGCAGCGCTGACAGGGGATTTGAAGCTTTCTTT.

The chain is built from TRBV9 and TRBJ1-1; possibly TRBD1 for D (5 bases). Germline loops: CDR1 SGDLS, CDR2 YYNGEE. Trimming removed 0 bases from V and 5 bases from J, with 14 bases in between. This CDR3 has 15 amino acids. The CDR3 DNA is TGTGCCAGCAGCGTAGAGGAGGGGCGAAAAACTGAAGCTTTCTTT. As protein: CASSVEEGRKTEAFF.

The CDR3 loop reads CASSFRGPAFF. CDR3 nucleotides: TGTGCCAGCAGCTTCAGGGGGCCAGCTTTCTTT. This chain links TRBV7-2 with TRBJ1-1; TRBD1 aligns across 8 bases. CDR1 SGHTA and CDR2 FQGNSA come from the germline V gene. The CDR3 runs to 11 residues. The V segment lost 3 bases and the J segment 10 bases; nucleotides outside the gene matches: 1.

The genes are TRBV27 and TRBJ2-7; D gene ambiguous. CDR3 length: 12 amino acids. The germline V gene encodes CDR1 MNHEY and CDR2 SMNVEV (reference sequence). The V end was cut by 4 bases, the J end by 1 base, with 5 bases between. CDR3 protein: CASSSRSYEQYF. CDR3 DNA sequence: TGTGCCAGCAGTTCGCGATCCTACGAGCAGTACTTC.

This sequence joins TRBV7-9 and TRBJ2-1, with D maybe TRBD2 (5 bases). The V end was cut by 1 base, the J end by 8 bases, with 15 bases between. Looked up from germline, CDR1 is SEHNR and CDR2 is FQNEAQ (reference sequence). The CDR3 runs to 15 residues. This chain's CDR3 is CASSLVSQAGDEQFF. The CDR3, as DNA: TGTGCCAGCAGCTTAGTCTCCCAGGCCGGGGATGAGCAGTTCTTC.

The chain uses TRBV5-1 and TRBJ2-7; D possibly corresponds to TRBD2 (5 bases). Trimming took off 4 bases at V and 2 bases at J, with 7 bases between the two ends. CDR3 length: 12 residues. The germline CDR1 and CDR2 sequences are SGHRS and YFSETQ. CDR3 sequence reads: CASSQTTYEQYF. The CDR3 DNA is TGCGCCAGCAGCCAGACTACCTACGAGCAGTACTTC.

The genes are TRBV27 and TRBJ1-5; no reliable D call. This CDR3 contains 14 residues. Trimming stripped 4 bases from V and 6 bases from J, with 13 bases between. The V gene's germline CDR1 is MNHEY and CDR2 SMNVEV (reference sequence). CDR3 sequence reads: CASSSIPEGQPQHF. The CDR3, as DNA: TGTGCCAGCAGTTCTATCCCGGAGGGTCAGCCCCAGCATTTT.

V and J are TRBV7-3 and TRBJ2-3; 12 bases line up with TRBD2. This CDR3 is built from 17 residues. Germline-derived CDR1 and CDR2 are SGHTA and FQGTGA. Losses at the gene ends were 5 bases for V and 5 bases for J; bases not matched to a gene: 11. This CDR3 is CASSPLPRTSGVDTQYF. DNA for the CDR3: TGTGCCAGCAGCCCCCTGCCCAGGACTAGCGGGGTAGATACGCAGTATTTT.

The V gene is TRBV28, the J gene TRBJ1-1; D unclear. This CDR3 spans 11 amino acids. V was shortened by 3 bases and J by 10 bases, with 9 bases between the two germline ends. The V gene's germline CDR1 is MDHEN and CDR2 SYDVKM. CDR3 sequence reads: CASSFSFLAFF. Written as DNA, the CDR3 is TGTGCCAGCAGTTTCTCGTTTTTAGCTTTCTTT.

This clone occurred once. In nucleotides, the CDR3 is TGTGCCAGCAGCTTAACGTACCAAGCTCACTATGGCTACACCTTC. The encoded protein is CASSLTYQAHYGYTF. V gene TRBV11-2 combines with J gene TRBJ1-2; no firm D call. The CDR3 spans 15 residues. Germline V gives CDR1 SGHAT, CDR2 FQNNGV. V shed 2 bases and J shed 3 bases, with 13 bases lying between them.

The chain recombines TRBV5-5 with TRBJ2-5; D remains unclear. Trimming pared 3 bases from V and 1 base from J, leaving 7 bases between. The CDR3 has 13 amino acids. Germline lookup yields CDR1 SGHKS and CDR2 YYEKEE (reference sequence). CDR3 residues: CASSWATQETQYF. In DNA, the CDR3 is TGTGCCAGCAGCTGGGCGACCCAAGAGACCCAGTACTTC.

The V and J genes are TRBV28 and TRBJ2-7; D is ambiguous. This CDR3 comprises 11 residues. The V end was cut by 4 bases, the J end by 5 bases, with 6 bases between. CDR1 MDHEN and CDR2 SYDVKM come from the germline V gene. CDR3 sequence: CASSSYNEQYF. The CDR3 DNA follows: TGTGCCAGCAGTTCATACAACGAGCAGTACTTC. Variable domain in full (rest from reference TRBV28 and TRBJ2-7): DVKVTQSSRYLVKRTGEKVFLECVQDMDHENMFWYRQDPGLGLRLIYFSYDVKMKEKGDIPEGYSVSREKKERFSLILESASTNQTSMYLCASSSYNEQYFGPGTRLTVT.

The gene calls are TRBV30 and TRBJ2-5; no reliable D call. The CDR3 runs 13 residues. V was cut by 2 bases and J by 5 bases, with 12 bases left in between. Germline V gene data show CDR1 as GTSNPN and CDR2 as SVGIG (reference sequence). CDR3 region: CAWSFDDGETQYF. The CDR3 nucleotides read TGTGCCTGGAGTTTCGACGACGGGGAGACCCAGTACTTC.

The chain joins TRBV19 to TRBJ2-1, with D possibly TRBD2 on 5 matching bases. CDR1 is LNHDA and CDR2 is SQIVND in the germline V gene (reference sequence). The ends were cut back, 5 bases at V and 3 bases at J, with 11 bases in the middle. The CDR3 spans 14 residues. CDR3: CASSWRAGYNEQFF. In DNA form, the CDR3 reads TGTGCCAGTAGTTGGCGGGCCGGCTACAATGAGCAGTTCTTC.

The V call is TRBV4-1, the J call TRBJ1-1, with 12 bases aligning to TRBD1. V was pared by 2 bases and J by 2 bases, with 9 bases of the junction left unmatched. The CDR3 loop spans 18 amino acids. The germline V gene has CDR1 MGHRA and CDR2 YSYEKL. The CDR3 sequence is CASSQFGTGGKQNTEAFF. The CDR3 DNA reads as TGCGCCAGCAGCCAATTTGGGACAGGGGGCAAACAAAACACTGAAGCTTTCTTT.

The rearrangement links TRBV5-4 to TRBJ2-3; 10 bases match TRBD2. Losses at the gene ends were 5 bases for V and 1 base for J; bases not matched to a gene: 4. The CDR3 is 15 amino acids. Germline V lookup: CDR1 SGHNT, CDR2 YYREEE (reference sequence). CDR3 in amino acids: CASSWTSGRTDTQYF. CDR3 bases: TGTGCCAGCAGTTGGACTAGCGGACGCACAGATACGCAGTATTTT.

The genes are TRBV25-1 and TRBJ2-1, with TRBD2 as a possible D gene (5 bases). Trimming shortened V by 6 bases and J by 0 bases, and 12 bases separated the two germline ends. CDR1 and CDR2 (germline): MGHDK, SYGVNS. The CDR3 extends over 15 amino acids. The CDR3 region has the DNA TGTGCCAGCAGCCTCCCGGGGAGCTCCTACAATGAGCAGTTCTTC. Its translation: CASSLPGSSYNEQFF.

The rearrangement uses TRBV27 and TRBJ1-2, with a weak D call TRBD1 (5 bases). V was shortened by 6 bases and J by 7 bases, with 15 bases between the two germline ends. Germline-derived CDR1 and CDR2 are MNHEY and SMNVEV (reference sequence). This CDR3 spans 13 amino acids. In nucleotides, the CDR3 is TGTGCCAGCAGGACCACAGGCCGCCCTGGCTACACCTTC. It translates to CASRTTGRPGYTF.

The chain carries TRBV7-2 and TRBJ1-2; 9 positions match TRBD1. This CDR3 is 15 amino acids long. Germline V gene sequence: CDR1 SGHTA, CDR2 FQGNSA. Germline trimming cut 4 bases from V and 7 bases from J; bases unmatched to any gene: 10. CDR3 protein: CASSSRTGEVVGYTF. CDR3 DNA: TGTGCCAGCAGCTCGCGGACAGGGGAGGTAGTTGGCTACACCTTC.

The rearrangement links TRBV28 to TRBJ2-1, with D possibly TRBD1 on 6 matching bases. The CDR3 is 12 residues long. Germline V gene lookup returns CDR1 MDHEN and CDR2 SYDVKM. Deletions cut 6 bases from V and 10 bases from J, with 13 bases between. The CDR3 protein is CASSLRGQEQFF. CDR3 DNA: TGTGCCAGCAGCCTCCGAGGACAGGAGCAGTTCTTC.

CDR3 bases: TGCAGCGCTACCCCAGGGTTGGTCACTGAAGCTTTCTTT. Protein: CSATPGLVTEAFF. This chain connects TRBV29-1 to TRBJ1-1; D is perhaps TRBD1 (5 bases). The germline V and J ends were trimmed by 7 bases and 4 bases, with 16 bases remaining between them. CDR1 and CDR2 (germline): SQVTM, ANQGSEA. The CDR3 consists of 13 residues.

This clone was recorded only once. The V gene is TRBV5-6, the J gene TRBJ2-1; 7 bases map to TRBD1. The CDR3 consists of 15 residues. In germline, CDR1 is SGHDT, CDR2 YYEEEE. V trimming: 0 bases; J trimming: 9 bases; junction bases outside the gene matches: 9. The DNA for the CDR3 is TGTGCCAGCAGCTTGGTCGGACAGGAATTGGGTGAGCAGTTCTTC. Translating gives CASSLVGQELGEQFF.

This clone was observed a few times. The chain uses TRBV9 and TRBJ2-2; 8 bases align to TRBD2. The germline V gene has CDR1 SGDLS and CDR2 YYNGEE. The length of the CDR3 is 15 residues. Trimming took 4 bases from V and 3 from J; bases not matched to a gene: 5. DNA of the CDR3: TGTGCCAGCAGCCCCGGGACTAGTCACACCGGGGAGCTGTTTTTT. Protein: CASSPGTSHTGELFF.

V is TRBV5-6 and J is TRBJ2-7; weak D call: TRBD2 (6 bases). The CDR3 is 13 amino acids. CDR1 and CDR2 (germline): SGHDT, YYEEEE. The V end was cut by 0 bases, the J end by 3 bases, with 7 bases between. CDR3 in amino acids: CASSLASVYEQYF. The CDR3 nucleotides are TGTGCCAGCAGCTTGGCTAGCGTCTACGAGCAGTACTTC.

The chain uses TRBV5-8 and TRBJ1-1; TRBD1 matches at 8 bases. The CDR3 extends over 15 amino acids. In germline, CDR1 is SGHTS, CDR2 YDEGEE. V lost 0 bases to trimming and J lost 7 bases; unmatched junction nucleotides: 8. The CDR3 sequence: CASSLEVQGVVEAFF. The CDR3 bases are TGTGCCAGCAGCTTGGAAGTACAGGGGGTAGTTGAAGCTTTCTTT.

This chain joins TRBV6-5 and TRBJ1-1; D remains ambiguous. V was pared by 7 bases and J by 4 bases, with 16 bases between. Germline-derived CDR1 and CDR2 are MNHEY and SVGAGI. CDR3 size: 14 residues. DNA for the CDR3: TGTGCCAGCACTCCGGCGGACGGGAGCACTGAAGCTTTCTTT. It yields the protein CASTPADGSTEAFF.

On this clone: Germline and junction disagree at one end, which may indicate a read error. The V gene is TRBV2, the J gene TRBJ1-3, with TRBD1 matching over 7 bases. Per the germline V gene, CDR1 is SNHLY and CDR2 is FYNNEI. This CDR3 comprises 15 residues. The CDR3 sequence: CVSRRQGLSGNTIYF. The CDR3 DNA reads TGTGTCAGCAGGCGACAGGGTCTATCTGGAAACACCATATATTTT.

The chain employs TRBV28 and TRBJ1-1; TRBD1 aligns across 12 bases. Germline assignment: CDR1 MDHEN and CDR2 SYDVKM. V lost 3 bases, J lost 10 bases, and 6 bases stayed unmatched. The CDR3 is made up of 14 amino acids. The CDR3 loop reads CASSLYRDRGRAFF. The CDR3 DNA follows: TGTGCCAGCAGTTTGTATCGGGACAGGGGGCGAGCTTTCTTT.

CDR3 nucleotide sequence: TGTGCCAGCAGGGCAGAGACCCAGTACTTC. Protein product: CASRAETQYF. J is TRBJ2-5 and V is TRBV2; D not resolved. CDR1 SNHLY and CDR2 FYNNEI come from the germline V gene. Trimming cost V 6 bases and J 4 bases, with 3 bases left between them. There are 10 residues in the CDR3. Complete variable domain (other parts from reference TRBV2 and TRBJ2-5): EPEVTQTPSHQVTQMGQEVILRCVPISNHLYFYWYRQILGQKVEFLVSFYNNEISEKSEIFDDQFSVERPDGSNFTLKIRSTKLEDSAMYFCASRAETQYFGPGTRLLVL.

The chain joins TRBV14 to TRBJ1-1; D gene ambiguous. The CDR3 runs 12 residues. Germline V gene data show CDR1 as SGHDN and CDR2 as FVKESK. Trimming took 2 bases from V and 3 from J, leaving 4 bases between them. CDR3 residues: CASSQRDTEAFF. CDR3 bases: TGTGCCAGCAGCCAACGGGACACTGAAGCTTTCTTT. Full variable domain (remainder filled in from reference TRBV14 and TRBJ1-1): EAGVTQFPSHSVIEKGQTVTLRCDPISGHDNLYWYRRVMGKEIKFLLHFVKESKQDESGMPNNRFLAERTGGTYSTLKVQPAELEDSGVYFCASSQRDTEAFFGQGTRLTVV.